This T cell receptor beta chain originates from a study of T cells after yellow fever vaccination. This clonotype appeared many times. 5'RACE template switching generated TCR cDNA, adding a universal primer site and UMIs. TCRdb analysed the 5' RACE reads with MiXCR anew, one entry per CDR3 protein. The table has hundreds of thousands of distinct CDR3 sequences, about 5.2% seen once. V was shortened by 6 bases and J by 0 bases, with 14 bases between the two germline ends. Germline assignment: CDR1 DFQATT and CDR2 SNEGSKA (reference sequence). The CDR3 consists of 14 residues. This chain uses TRBV20-1 with TRBJ1-2, with D possibly being TRBD1 (5 bases). The sample was CD4+ T cells sorted from PBMCs, taken on the day of the yellow fever booster vaccination. This TCR came from a man between 18 and 35 years old who received the YFV17D yellow fever vaccine. CDR3 amino acids: CSAPEGITNYGYTF. CDR3 DNA: TGCAGTGCGCCGGAGGGGATTACTAACTATGGCTACACCTTC.